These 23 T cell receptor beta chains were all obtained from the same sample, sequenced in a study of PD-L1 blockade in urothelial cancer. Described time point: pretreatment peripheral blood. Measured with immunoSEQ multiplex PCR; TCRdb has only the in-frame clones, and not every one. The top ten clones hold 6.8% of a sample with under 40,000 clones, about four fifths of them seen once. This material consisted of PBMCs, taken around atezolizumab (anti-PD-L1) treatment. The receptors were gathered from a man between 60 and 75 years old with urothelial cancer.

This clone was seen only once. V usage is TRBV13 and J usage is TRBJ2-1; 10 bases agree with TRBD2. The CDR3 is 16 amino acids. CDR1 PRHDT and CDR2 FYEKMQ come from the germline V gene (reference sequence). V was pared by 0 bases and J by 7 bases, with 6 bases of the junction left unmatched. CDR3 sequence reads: CASSLGAGGPGNEQFF. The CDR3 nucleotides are TGTGCCAGCAGCTTAGGAGCGGGGGGGCCGGGTAATGAGCAGTTCTTC.

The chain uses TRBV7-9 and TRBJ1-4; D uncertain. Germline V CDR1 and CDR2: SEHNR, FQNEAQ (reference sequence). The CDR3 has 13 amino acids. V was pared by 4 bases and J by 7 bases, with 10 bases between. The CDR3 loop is CASSSPVGEKLFF. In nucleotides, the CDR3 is TGTGCCAGCAGCTCCCCAGTTGGTGAAAAACTGTTTTTT. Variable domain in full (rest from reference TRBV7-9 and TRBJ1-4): DTGVSQNPRHKITKRGQNVTFRCDPISEHNRLYWYRQTLGQGPEFLTYFQNEAQLEKSRLLSDRFSAERPKGSFSTLEIQRTEQGDSAMYLCASSSPVGEKLFFGSGTQLSVL.

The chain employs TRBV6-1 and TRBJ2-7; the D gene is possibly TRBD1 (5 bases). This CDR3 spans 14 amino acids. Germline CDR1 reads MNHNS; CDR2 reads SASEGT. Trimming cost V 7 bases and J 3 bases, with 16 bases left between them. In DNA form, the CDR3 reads TGTGCCAGCACCCAGACCTTCGACAGCTACGAGCAGTACTTC. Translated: CASTQTFDSYEQYF.

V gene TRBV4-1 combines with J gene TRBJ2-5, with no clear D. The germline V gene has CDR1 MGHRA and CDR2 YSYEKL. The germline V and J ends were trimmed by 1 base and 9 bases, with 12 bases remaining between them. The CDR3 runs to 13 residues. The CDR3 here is CASSQVAASAQYF. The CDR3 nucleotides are TGCGCCAGCAGCCAAGTGGCGGCCTCGGCCCAGTACTTC.

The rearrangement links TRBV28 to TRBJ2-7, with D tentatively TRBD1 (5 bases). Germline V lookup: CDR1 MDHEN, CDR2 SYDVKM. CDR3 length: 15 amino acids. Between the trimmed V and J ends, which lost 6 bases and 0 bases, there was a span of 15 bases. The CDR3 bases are TGTGCCAGCAGCCTTATGGGGCGATACTCCTACGAGCAGTACTTC. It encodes CASSLMGRYSYEQYF.

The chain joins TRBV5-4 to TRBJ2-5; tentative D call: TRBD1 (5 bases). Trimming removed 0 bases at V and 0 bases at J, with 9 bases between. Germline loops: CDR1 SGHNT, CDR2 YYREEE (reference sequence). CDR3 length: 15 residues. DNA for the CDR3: TGTGCCAGCAGCTTGGGGGGCCCGTACCAAGAGACCCAGTACTTC. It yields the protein CASSLGGPYQETQYF.

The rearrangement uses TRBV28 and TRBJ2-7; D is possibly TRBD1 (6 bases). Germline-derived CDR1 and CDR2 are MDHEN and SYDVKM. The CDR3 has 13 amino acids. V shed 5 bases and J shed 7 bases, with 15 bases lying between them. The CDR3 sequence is CASSDRTEKEQYF. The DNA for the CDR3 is TGTGCCAGCAGTGACCGGACAGAGAAAGAGCAGTACTTC.

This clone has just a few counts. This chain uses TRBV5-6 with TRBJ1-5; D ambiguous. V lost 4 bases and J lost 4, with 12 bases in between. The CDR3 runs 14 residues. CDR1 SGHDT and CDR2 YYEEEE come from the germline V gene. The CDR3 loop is CASSPAGLNQPQHF. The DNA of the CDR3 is TGTGCCAGCAGCCCCGCCGGTTTAAATCAGCCCCAGCATTTT. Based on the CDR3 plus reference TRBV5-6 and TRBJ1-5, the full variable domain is DAGVTQSPTHLIKTRGQQVTLRCSPKSGHDTVSWYQQALGQGPQFIFQYYEEEERQRGNFPDRFSGHQFPNYSSELNVNALLLGDSALYLCASSPAGLNQPQHFGDGTRLSIL.

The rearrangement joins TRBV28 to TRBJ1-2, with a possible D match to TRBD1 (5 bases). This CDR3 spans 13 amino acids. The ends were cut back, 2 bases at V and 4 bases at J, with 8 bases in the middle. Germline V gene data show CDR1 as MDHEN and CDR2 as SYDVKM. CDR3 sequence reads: CASSLRQLYGYTF. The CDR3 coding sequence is TGTGCCAGCAGTTTAAGACAGCTCTATGGCTACACCTTC.

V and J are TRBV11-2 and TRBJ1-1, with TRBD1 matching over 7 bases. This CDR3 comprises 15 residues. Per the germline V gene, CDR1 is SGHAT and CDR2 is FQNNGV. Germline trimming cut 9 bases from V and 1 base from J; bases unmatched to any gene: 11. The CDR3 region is CASRTHRGTNTEAFF. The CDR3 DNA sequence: TGTGCCAGTCGAACCCACAGGGGAACGAACACTGAAGCTTTCTTT.

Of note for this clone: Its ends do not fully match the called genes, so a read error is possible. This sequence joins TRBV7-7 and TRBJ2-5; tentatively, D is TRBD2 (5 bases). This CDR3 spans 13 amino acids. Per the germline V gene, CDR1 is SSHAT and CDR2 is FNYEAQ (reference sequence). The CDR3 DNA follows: TGTGCTAGCAGCTTACGAGGGTCGGAGACCCAGTACTTC. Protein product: CASSLRGSETQYF.

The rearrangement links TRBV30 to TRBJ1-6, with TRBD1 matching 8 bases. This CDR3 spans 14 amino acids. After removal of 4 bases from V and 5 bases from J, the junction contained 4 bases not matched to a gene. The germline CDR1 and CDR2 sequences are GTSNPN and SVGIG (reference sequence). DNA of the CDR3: TGTGCCTGGAACCAGGGGGCGGATAATTCACCCCTCCACTTT. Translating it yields CAWNQGADNSPLHF. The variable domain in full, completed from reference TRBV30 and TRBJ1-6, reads SQTIHQWPATLVQPVGSPLSLECTVEGTSNPNLYWYRQAAGRGLQLLFYSVGIGQISSEVPQNLSASRPQDRQFILSSKKLLLSDSGFYLCAWNQGADNSPLHFGNGTRLTVT.

The CDR3 region has the DNA TGCAGCGTTGCGGGACTGCCGGACTCTGGAAACACCATATATTTT. Amino acids: CSVAGLPDSGNTIYF. The V call is TRBV29-1, the J call TRBJ1-3; D is perhaps TRBD1 (5 bases). This CDR3 has 15 amino acids. In germline, CDR1 is SQVTM, CDR2 ANQGSEA. Trimming shortened V by 4 bases and J by 0 bases, and 13 bases separated the two germline ends.

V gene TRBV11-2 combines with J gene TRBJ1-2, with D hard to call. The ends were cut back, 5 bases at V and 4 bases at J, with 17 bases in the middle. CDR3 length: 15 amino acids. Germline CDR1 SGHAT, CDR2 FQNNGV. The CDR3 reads CASSDWVRSGYGYTF. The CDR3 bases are TGTGCCAGCAGCGATTGGGTCCGATCGGGCTATGGCTACACCTTC.

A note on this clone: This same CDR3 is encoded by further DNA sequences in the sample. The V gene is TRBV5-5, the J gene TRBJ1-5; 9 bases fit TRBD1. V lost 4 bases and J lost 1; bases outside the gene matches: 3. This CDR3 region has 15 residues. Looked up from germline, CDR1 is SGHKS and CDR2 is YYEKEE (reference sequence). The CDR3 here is CASSSGTGSNQPQHF. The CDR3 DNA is TGTGCCAGCAGCAGCGGGACAGGGAGCAATCAGCCCCAGCATTTT.

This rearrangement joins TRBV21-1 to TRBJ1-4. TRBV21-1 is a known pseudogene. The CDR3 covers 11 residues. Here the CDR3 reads CASRRHEKLFF. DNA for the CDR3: TGTGCCAGCAGGCGGCATGAAAAACTGTTTTTT.

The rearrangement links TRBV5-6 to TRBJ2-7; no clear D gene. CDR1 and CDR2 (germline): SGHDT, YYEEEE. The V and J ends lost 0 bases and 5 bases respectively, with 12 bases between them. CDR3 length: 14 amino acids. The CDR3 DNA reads TGTGCCAGCAGCTTGGTAGCCGCGTGGAACGAGCAGTACTTC. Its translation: CASSLVAAWNEQYF.

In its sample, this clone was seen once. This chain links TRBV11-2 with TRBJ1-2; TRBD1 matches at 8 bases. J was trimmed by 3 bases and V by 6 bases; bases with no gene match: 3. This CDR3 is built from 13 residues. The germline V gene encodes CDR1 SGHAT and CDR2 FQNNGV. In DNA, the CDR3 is TGTGCCAGCAGTTTACAGGGGGACTATGGCTACACCTTC. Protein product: CASSLQGDYGYTF.

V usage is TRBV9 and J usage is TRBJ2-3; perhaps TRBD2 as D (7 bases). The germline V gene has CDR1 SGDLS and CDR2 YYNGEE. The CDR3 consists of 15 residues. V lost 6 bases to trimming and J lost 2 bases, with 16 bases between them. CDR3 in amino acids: CASTPKGGLTDTQYF. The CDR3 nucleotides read TGTGCCAGCACCCCTAAGGGGGGGCTCACAGATACGCAGTATTTT.

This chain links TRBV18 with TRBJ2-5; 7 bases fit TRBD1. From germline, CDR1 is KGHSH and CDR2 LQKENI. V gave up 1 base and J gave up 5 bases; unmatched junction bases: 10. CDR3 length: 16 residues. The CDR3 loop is CASSPLATGYAETQYF. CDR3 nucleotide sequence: TGTGCCAGCTCACCACTAGCGACAGGGTATGCGGAGACCCAGTACTTC.

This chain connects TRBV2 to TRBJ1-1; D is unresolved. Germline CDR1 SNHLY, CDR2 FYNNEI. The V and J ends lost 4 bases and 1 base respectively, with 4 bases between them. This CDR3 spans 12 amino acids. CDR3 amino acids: CASSGRNTEAFF. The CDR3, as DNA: TGTGCCAGCAGTGGGAGGAACACTGAAGCTTTCTTT.

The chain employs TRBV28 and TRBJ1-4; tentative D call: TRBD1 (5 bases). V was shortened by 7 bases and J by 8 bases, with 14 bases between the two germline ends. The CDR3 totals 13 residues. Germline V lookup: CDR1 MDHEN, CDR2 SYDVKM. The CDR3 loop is CASTQGGEEKLFF. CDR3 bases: TGTGCCAGCACCCAGGGAGGGGAAGAAAAACTGTTTTTT.

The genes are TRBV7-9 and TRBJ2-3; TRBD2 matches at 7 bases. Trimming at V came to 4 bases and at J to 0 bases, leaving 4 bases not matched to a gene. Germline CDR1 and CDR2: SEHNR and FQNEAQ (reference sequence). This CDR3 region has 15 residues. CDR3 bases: TGTGCCAGCAGCTCGCCTAGCGGCAGCACAGATACGCAGTATTTT. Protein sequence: CASSSPSGSTDTQYF.